This T cell receptor beta chain originates from a study of cytomegalovirus exposure and HLA in healthy donors. Primers for the PCR totalled 60 Vbeta and 13 Jbeta. The data were produced by immunoSEQ multiplex PCR, yet TCRdb's version contains in-frame clones alone and is incomplete. Seen in this sample are 60,000 to 65,000 clones; the ten most common clones hold approximately 4%. Sequenced sample: PBMCs. The receptor was isolated from a woman between 18 and 30 years old in good health and CMV-seronegative.

CDR3 amino acids: CASSQDRGGLAGAGEQYF. For the CDR3, the DNA is TGCGCCAGCAGCCAAGATAGAGGGGGGCTAGCGGGGGCGGGAGAGCAGTACTTC. The V gene is TRBV4-1, the J gene TRBJ2-7, with 10 bases identical to TRBD2. Losses at the gene ends were 0 bases for V and 7 bases for J; bases not matched to a gene: 15. Germline assignment: CDR1 MGHRA and CDR2 YSYEKL. There are 18 residues in the CDR3.